This T cell receptor beta chain stems from a study of cytomegalovirus exposure and HLA in healthy donors. It was with 60 Vbeta and 13 Jbeta primers that the PCR ran. Assay used: immunoSEQ multiplex PCR; TCRdb lists only in-frame clones, some missing. The table records approximately 140,000 clones, approximately 88% of them present only once. Sequenced input: PBMCs. The TCR was taken from a middle-aged woman in good health and CMV-seronegative.

The CDR3 bases are TGCGCCAGCAGCCGACTAGCGCAGCCTAGCACAGATACGCAGTATTTT. It codes for CASSRLAQPSTDTQYF. The genes are TRBV4-3 and TRBJ2-3, with 8 bases aligning to TRBD2. Unmatched junction bases numbered 6, after V lost 4 bases and J lost 0 bases. In germline, CDR1 is LGHNA, CDR2 YSLEER. The CDR3 is 16 amino acids.